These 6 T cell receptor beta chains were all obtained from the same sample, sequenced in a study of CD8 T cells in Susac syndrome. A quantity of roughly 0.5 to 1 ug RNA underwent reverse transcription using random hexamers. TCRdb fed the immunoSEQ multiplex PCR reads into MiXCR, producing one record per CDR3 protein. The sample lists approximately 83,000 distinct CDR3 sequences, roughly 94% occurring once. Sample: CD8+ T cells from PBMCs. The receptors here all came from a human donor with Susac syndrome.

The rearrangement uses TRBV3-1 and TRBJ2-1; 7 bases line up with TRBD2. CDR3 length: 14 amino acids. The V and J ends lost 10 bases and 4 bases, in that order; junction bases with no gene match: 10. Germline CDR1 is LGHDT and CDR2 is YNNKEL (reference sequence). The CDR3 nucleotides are TGTGCCACCGCTAAGGCTAGCGGTTACAATGAGCAGTTCTTC. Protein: CATAKASGYNEQFF.

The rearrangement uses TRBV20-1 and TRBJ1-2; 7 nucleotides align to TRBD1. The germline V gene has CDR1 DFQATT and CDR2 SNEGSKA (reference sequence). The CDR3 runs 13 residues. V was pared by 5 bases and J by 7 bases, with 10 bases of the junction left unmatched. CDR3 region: CSAPTGMGSGYTF. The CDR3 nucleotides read TGCAGTGCTCCGACAGGGATGGGTAGTGGCTACACCTTC.

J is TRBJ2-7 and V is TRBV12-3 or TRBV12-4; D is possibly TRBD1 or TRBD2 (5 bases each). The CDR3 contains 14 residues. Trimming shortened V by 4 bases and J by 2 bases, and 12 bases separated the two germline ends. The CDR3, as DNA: TGTGCCAGCAGTTCGGGGACGACCCCCTACGAGCAGTACTTC. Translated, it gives CASSSGTTPYEQYF.

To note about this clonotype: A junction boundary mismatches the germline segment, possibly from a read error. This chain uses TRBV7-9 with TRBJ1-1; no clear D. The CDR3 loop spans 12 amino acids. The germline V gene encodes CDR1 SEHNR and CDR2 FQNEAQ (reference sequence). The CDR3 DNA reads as TGTGCCAGCAGCTTAGTGAACCCTGAAGCTTTCTTT. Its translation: CASSLVNPEAFF.

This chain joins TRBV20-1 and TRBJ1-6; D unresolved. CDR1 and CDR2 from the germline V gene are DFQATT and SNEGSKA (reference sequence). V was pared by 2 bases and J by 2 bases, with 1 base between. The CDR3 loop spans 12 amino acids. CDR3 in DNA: TGCAGTGCTAGACCCTATAATTCACCCCTCCACTTT. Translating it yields CSARPYNSPLHF.

The chain's CDR3 is CASSSPGQGAHEQYF. CDR3 bases: TGTGCCAGCAGCTCTCCGGGACAGGGGGCTCACGAGCAGTACTTC. The chain has TRBV7-9 and TRBJ2-7; 12 bases fit TRBD1. The germline gives CDR1 SEHNR, CDR2 FQNEAQ (reference sequence). The CDR3 has 15 amino acids. V lost 4 bases and J lost 5; bases outside the gene matches: 6.